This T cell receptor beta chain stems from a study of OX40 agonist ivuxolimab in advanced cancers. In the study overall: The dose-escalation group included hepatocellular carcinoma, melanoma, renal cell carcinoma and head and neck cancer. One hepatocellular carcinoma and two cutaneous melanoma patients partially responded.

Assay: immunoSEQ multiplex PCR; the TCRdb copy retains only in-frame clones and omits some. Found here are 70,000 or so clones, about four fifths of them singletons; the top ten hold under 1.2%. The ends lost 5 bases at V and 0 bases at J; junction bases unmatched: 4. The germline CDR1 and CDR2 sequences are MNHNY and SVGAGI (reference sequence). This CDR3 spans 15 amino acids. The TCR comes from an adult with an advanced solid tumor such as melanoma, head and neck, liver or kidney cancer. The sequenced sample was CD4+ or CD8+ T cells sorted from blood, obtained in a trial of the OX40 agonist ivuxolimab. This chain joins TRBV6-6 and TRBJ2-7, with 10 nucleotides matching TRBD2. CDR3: CASSTSGAFSYEQYF. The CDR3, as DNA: TGTGCCAGCAGTACTAGCGGGGCCTTCTCCTACGAGCAGTACTTC.